Each of the 9 T cell receptor beta chains below was sequenced from the same sample in a study of T cell repertoires in cytomegalovirus infection (dated by TCRdb to the late 2010s). Read against the paper, the sample's treatment or condition label means: in vitro stimulation with specific CMV peptide epitopes to enrich CMV-specific T cells. These receptors lack a known antigen. Sequencing was carried out with an Illumina HiSeq 1500. TCRdb took the public reads, trimmed them with fastp at Q25, ran MiXCR for clone calling and kept in-frame beta chains. Every distinct CDR3 protein forms one entry, paired with its most common genes and DNA. Within this sample are hundreds of thousands of distinct CDR3 sequences, with approximately 33% of them counted one time only. The ten largest clones add up to roughly 12% of the sample. The sequenced sample was cultured CD8+ T cells from PBMCs, obtained from culture after CMV antigen stimulation. Receptors originate from a human donor in good health (CMV status not recorded). Some clones in this sample may be carry-over from other donors' samples.

On this clonotype itself: The junction shows a germline mismatch at one end, possibly a read error. The chain recombines TRBV7-4 with TRBJ1-2; D not resolved. Germline loops: CDR1 SGHVT, CDR2 SQSDAQ. The CDR3 totals 13 residues. DNA for the CDR3: TGTACCAGCAGCTTCTTGGCAGACTATGGCTACACCTTC. It codes for CTSSFLADYGYTF.

The chain joins TRBV5-1 to TRBJ2-1; 11 bases are a match to TRBD2. The CDR3 loop spans 18 amino acids. Germline V gene sequence: CDR1 SGHRS, CDR2 YFSETQ. J was trimmed by 0 bases and V by 5 bases; bases with no gene match: 10. The CDR3 sequence: CASRPPSSGGSSYNEQFF. The CDR3, as DNA: TGCGCCAGCAGGCCCCCCTCTAGCGGGGGGAGCTCCTACAATGAGCAGTTCTTC.

In its sample, this clonotype was seen many times. This chain connects TRBV4-1 to TRBJ1-1; D uncertain. Per the germline V gene, CDR1 is MGHRA and CDR2 is YSYEKL. The CDR3 covers 13 residues. V lost 1 base and J lost 4, with 7 bases in between. The CDR3 sequence is CASSQVRGTEAFF. CDR3 DNA: TGCGCCAGCAGCCAAGTAAGAGGCACTGAAGCTTTCTTT.

There are a few counts of this clonotype. The V call is TRBV4-3, the J call TRBJ2-1; the match to TRBD1 covers 7 bases. The CDR3 length is 15 residues. V shed 3 bases and J 5 bases; nucleotides not matched to a gene: 7. CDR1 and CDR2 (germline): LGHNA, YSLEER. The CDR3 loop reads CASSQNGDRDNEQFF. Here the CDR3 DNA reads TGCGCCAGCAGCCAGAACGGGGACAGAGACAATGAGCAGTTCTTC.

The CDR3 here is CASSSHWEAFF. CDR3 DNA: TGTGCCAGCAGTTCCCATTGGGAAGCTTTCTTT. The chain combines TRBV27 with TRBJ1-1, with D hard to call. The CDR3 extends over 11 amino acids. In germline, CDR1 is MNHEY, CDR2 SMNVEV (reference sequence). V gave up 4 bases and J gave up 8 bases, with 8 bases separating them.

The chain recombines TRBV14 with TRBJ2-3; maybe TRBD2 (5 bases). The V end lost 1 base, the J end lost 3 bases, and 14 bases lay between the germline ends. The germline CDR1 and CDR2 sequences are SGHDN and FVKESK. The CDR3 totals 16 residues. CDR3 coding DNA: TGTGCCAGCAGCCAAGCCGCCGGGATTCTTACAGATACGCAGTATTTT. This gives the protein CASSQAAGILTDTQYF.

This clonotype showed up many times. The J gene is TRBJ2-3, the V gene TRBV7-2, with 8 bases that match TRBD1. Germline V gene sequence: CDR1 SGHTA, CDR2 FQGNSA. The trim removed 5 bases at V and 4 bases at J, leaving 8 bases unmatched. This CDR3 has 15 amino acids. The CDR3 region is CASSRFGTGPDTQYF. CDR3 nucleotide sequence: TGTGCCAGCAGCCGCTTCGGGACAGGCCCAGATACGCAGTATTTT.

Notes on this clonotype: A single base separates this from a much larger clone, so it may be a read error. The gene calls are TRBV6-1 and TRBJ2-1, with D perhaps matching TRBD2 (7 bases). The CDR3 length is 16 residues. The V gene's germline CDR1 is MNHNS and CDR2 SASEGT. The CDR3 region is CSSSESPGGLYNEQFF. The CDR3 DNA sequence: TGTTCCAGCAGTGAAAGTCCGGGGGGCCTCTACAATGAGCAGTTCTTC.

The chain is built from TRBV5-6 and TRBJ1-2, with no clear D. This CDR3 is 15 amino acids long. Germline CDR1 is SGHDT and CDR2 is YYEEEE. V lost 3 bases to trimming and J lost 5 bases, with 17 bases between them. The CDR3 protein is CASSSPGHLLYGYTF. CDR3 coding DNA: TGTGCCAGCAGCTCCCCTGGCCATCTGCTTTATGGCTACACCTTC.